A selection of T cell receptor beta chains follows, all from one sample in a study of CD8 T cells in ankylosing spondylitis. TCRdb ran MiXCR on the 5' RACE reads and lists one entry per CDR3 protein. The sample holds 700,000 to 850,000 distinct CDR3 sequences, roughly 10% seen once. The specimen was blood, either unsorted or a sorted T cell fraction (not recorded which). These receptors originate from a male donor with ankylosing spondylitis. CDR3s include the opening cysteine and the closing phenylalanine or tryptophan. Fields, in order: V gene, J gene, D gene, clone size, CDR3 protein, CDR3 DNA. D genes are given only for firm matches. Expanded clones get a size class; other rows say once, few or many, or leave the size out.

v_call: TRBV20-1
j_call: TRBJ2-1
d_call: TRBD2
clone_size: -
cdr3_aa: CSARGGFDEQFF
cdr3_nt: TGCAGTGCTCGGGGGGGGTTCGATGAGCAGTTCTTC

v_call: TRBV30
j_call: TRBJ1-5
d_call: -
clone_size: -
cdr3_aa: CAWTRGGNQPQHF
cdr3_nt: TGTGCCTGGACCAGAGGGGGGAATCAGCCCCAGCATTTT

v_call: TRBV20-1
j_call: TRBJ2-1
d_call: -
clone_size: -
cdr3_aa: CSARDYPTEQFF
cdr3_nt: TGCAGTGCTAGAGACTACCCCACGGAGCAGTTCTTC

v_call: TRBV6-5
j_call: TRBJ1-2
d_call: TRBD1
clone_size: -
cdr3_aa: CASSWRTGRAGGYTF
cdr3_nt: TGTGCCAGCAGTTGGAGGACAGGGCGAGCAGGCGGCTACACCTTC

v_call: TRBV12-3/TRBV12-4
j_call: TRBJ2-1
d_call: -
clone_size: few
cdr3_aa: CASSVLGIPYNEQFF
cdr3_nt: TGTGCCAGCAGTGTACTCGGGATACCCTACAATGAGCAGTTCTTC

v_call: TRBV7-2
j_call: TRBJ2-7
d_call: TRBD1
clone_size: few
cdr3_aa: CASSETGTGDEQYF
cdr3_nt: TGTGCCAGCAGCGAAACCGGGACAGGAGACGAGCAGTACTTC

v_call: TRBV9
j_call: TRBJ1-2
d_call: -
clone_size: few
cdr3_aa: CASSVGGQGNGYTF
cdr3_nt: TGTGCCAGCAGCGTAGGCGGTCAGGGGAATGGCTACACCTTC

v_call: TRBV20-1
j_call: TRBJ2-1
d_call: TRBD1
clone_size: -
cdr3_aa: CSAFDPGQGRSEQFF
cdr3_nt: TGCAGTGCTTTTGACCCGGGACAGGGGCGAAGTGAGCAGTTCTTC

v_call: TRBV11-2
j_call: TRBJ2-3
d_call: -
clone_size: few
cdr3_aa: CASTPRSTDTQYF
cdr3_nt: TGTGCCAGCACCCCACGGAGCACAGATACGCAGTATTTT

v_call: TRBV10-3
j_call: TRBJ1-5
d_call: -
clone_size: many
cdr3_aa: CAISETNQPQHF
cdr3_nt: TGTGCCATCAGTGAGACGAATCAGCCCCAGCATTTT

v_call: TRBV15
j_call: TRBJ2-5
d_call: -
clone_size: many
cdr3_aa: CATSRDLGQETQYF
cdr3_nt: TGTGCCACCAGCAGAGATCTAGGACAGGAGACCCAGTACTTC

v_call: TRBV6-5
j_call: TRBJ2-7
d_call: TRBD2
clone_size: few
cdr3_aa: CASSYLGTITYEQYF
cdr3_nt: TGTGCCAGCAGTTATTTAGGGACTATCACCTACGAGCAGTACTTC

v_call: TRBV3-1
j_call: TRBJ1-2
d_call: -
clone_size: few
cdr3_aa: CASSQDPGNYYGYTF
cdr3_nt: TGTGCCAGCAGCCAAGATCCAGGCAATTACTATGGCTACACCTTC

v_call: TRBV6-2/TRBV6-3
j_call: TRBJ2-7
d_call: -
clone_size: once
cdr3_aa: CASTRGVERKQYF
cdr3_nt: TGTGCCAGCACCAGGGGAGTAGAGCGTAAGCAGTACTTC

v_call: TRBV6-5
j_call: TRBJ1-5
d_call: -
clone_size: -
cdr3_aa: CASSYGIRGDQPQHF
cdr3_nt: TGTGCCAGCAGTTACGGGATCCGGGGCGATCAGCCCCAGCATTTT

v_call: TRBV20-1
j_call: TRBJ2-7
d_call: TRBD2
clone_size: many
cdr3_aa: CSAKLAESSYEQYF
cdr3_nt: TGCAGTGCCAAACTAGCGGAGAGCTCCTACGAGCAGTACTTC

v_call: TRBV20-1
j_call: TRBJ2-5
d_call: -
clone_size: few
cdr3_aa: CSGGSETQYF
cdr3_nt: TGCAGTGGCGGGTCAGAGACCCAGTACTTC

v_call: TRBV7-9
j_call: TRBJ2-7
d_call: -
clone_size: -
cdr3_aa: CASSLGAGNVEQYF
cdr3_nt: TGTGCCAGCAGCTTAGGTGCAGGTAATGTCGAGCAGTACTTC

v_call: TRBV4-1
j_call: TRBJ1-1
d_call: -
clone_size: few
cdr3_aa: CASSRTYLRGGNTEAFF
cdr3_nt: TGCGCCAGCAGCCGAACTTACCTCAGGGGCGGGAACACTGAAGCTTTCTTT

v_call: TRBV6-2/TRBV6-3
j_call: TRBJ1-1
d_call: -
clone_size: many
cdr3_aa: CASKDRTGNTEAFF
cdr3_nt: TGTGCCAGCAAGGACCGGACGGGGAACACTGAAGCTTTCTTT

v_call: TRBV5-4
j_call: TRBJ1-2
d_call: -
clone_size: few
cdr3_aa: CASSWRGQSYGYTF
cdr3_nt: TGTGCCAGCAGCTGGCGAGGACAGAGCTATGGCTACACCTTC

v_call: TRBV24-1
j_call: TRBJ2-2
d_call: TRBD1
clone_size: -
cdr3_aa: CATEERGTGGPGELFF
cdr3_nt: TGTGCCACCGAGGAGAGAGGGACAGGGGGGCCCGGGGAGCTGTTTTTT

v_call: TRBV6-1
j_call: TRBJ2-7
d_call: -
clone_size: many
cdr3_aa: CASSETISYEQYF
cdr3_nt: TGTGCCAGCAGTGAGACTATCTCCTACGAGCAGTACTTC

v_call: TRBV6-2/TRBV6-3
j_call: TRBJ2-1
d_call: -
clone_size: -
cdr3_aa: CASMRGAMTSFYNEQFF
cdr3_nt: TGTGCCAGCATGAGGGGCGCGATGACCTCGTTTTACAATGAGCAGTTCTTC

v_call: TRBV4-3
j_call: TRBJ2-2
d_call: -
clone_size: few
cdr3_aa: CASSQVWGLAGELFF
cdr3_nt: TGCGCCAGCAGCCAAGTATGGGGGTTAGCCGGGGAGCTGTTTTTT

v_call: TRBV29-1
j_call: TRBJ2-1
d_call: -
clone_size: many
cdr3_aa: CSVDWWGPGSVSNEQFF
cdr3_nt: TGCAGCGTTGATTGGTGGGGGCCAGGTAGCGTCTCCAATGAGCAGTTCTTC

v_call: TRBV6-5
j_call: TRBJ2-3
d_call: TRBD2
clone_size: -
cdr3_aa: CASSYSNRRESADTQYF
cdr3_nt: TGTGCCAGCAGTTACTCGAATCGGCGGGAGAGCGCAGATACGCAGTATTTT

v_call: TRBV5-6
j_call: TRBJ2-7
d_call: -
clone_size: many
cdr3_aa: CASSPRDLYEQYF
cdr3_nt: TGTGCCAGCAGCCCGAGGGACCTCTACGAGCAGTACTTC

v_call: TRBV6-2/TRBV6-3
j_call: TRBJ2-1
d_call: -
clone_size: -
cdr3_aa: CASSGWGGGEQFF
cdr3_nt: TGTGCCAGCAGTGGGTGGGGAGGCGGTGAGCAGTTCTTC